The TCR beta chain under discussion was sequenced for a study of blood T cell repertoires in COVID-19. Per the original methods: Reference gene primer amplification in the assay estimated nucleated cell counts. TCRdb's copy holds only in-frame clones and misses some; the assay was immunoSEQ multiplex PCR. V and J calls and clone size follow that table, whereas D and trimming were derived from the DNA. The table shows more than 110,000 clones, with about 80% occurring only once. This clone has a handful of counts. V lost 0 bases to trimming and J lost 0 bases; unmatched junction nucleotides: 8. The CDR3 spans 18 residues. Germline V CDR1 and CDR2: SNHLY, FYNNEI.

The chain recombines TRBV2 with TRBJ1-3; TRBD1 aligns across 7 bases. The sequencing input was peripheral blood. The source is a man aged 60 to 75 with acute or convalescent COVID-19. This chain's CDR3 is CASSEALQGVGSGNTIYF. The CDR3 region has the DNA TGTGCCAGCAGTGAAGCGCTTCAGGGGGTTGGCTCTGGAAACACCATATATTTT.